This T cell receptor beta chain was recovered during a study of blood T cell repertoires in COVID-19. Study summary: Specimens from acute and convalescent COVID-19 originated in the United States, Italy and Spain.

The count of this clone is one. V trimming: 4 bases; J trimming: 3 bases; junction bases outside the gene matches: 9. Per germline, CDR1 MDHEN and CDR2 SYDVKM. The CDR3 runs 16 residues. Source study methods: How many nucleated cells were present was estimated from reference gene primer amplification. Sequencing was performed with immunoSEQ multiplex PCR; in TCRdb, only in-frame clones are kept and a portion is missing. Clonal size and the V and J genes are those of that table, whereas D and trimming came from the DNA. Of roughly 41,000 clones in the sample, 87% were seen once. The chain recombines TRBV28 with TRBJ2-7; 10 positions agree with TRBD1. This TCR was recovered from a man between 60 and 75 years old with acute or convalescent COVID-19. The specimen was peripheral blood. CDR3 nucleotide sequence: TGTGCCAGCAGTTACCGGATAAGGACAGGGGGCTACGAGCAGTACTTC. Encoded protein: CASSYRIRTGGYEQYF.